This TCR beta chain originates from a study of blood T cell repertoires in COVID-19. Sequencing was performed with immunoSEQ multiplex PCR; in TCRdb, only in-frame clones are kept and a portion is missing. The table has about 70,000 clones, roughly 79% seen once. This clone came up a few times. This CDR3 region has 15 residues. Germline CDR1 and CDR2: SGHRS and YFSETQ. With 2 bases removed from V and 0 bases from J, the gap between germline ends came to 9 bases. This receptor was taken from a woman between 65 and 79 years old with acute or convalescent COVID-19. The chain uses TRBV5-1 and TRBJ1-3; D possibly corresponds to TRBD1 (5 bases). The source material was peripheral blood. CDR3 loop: CASSFDSFSGNTIYF. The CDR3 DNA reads TGCGCCAGCAGCTTCGACAGCTTCTCTGGAAACACCATATATTTT.